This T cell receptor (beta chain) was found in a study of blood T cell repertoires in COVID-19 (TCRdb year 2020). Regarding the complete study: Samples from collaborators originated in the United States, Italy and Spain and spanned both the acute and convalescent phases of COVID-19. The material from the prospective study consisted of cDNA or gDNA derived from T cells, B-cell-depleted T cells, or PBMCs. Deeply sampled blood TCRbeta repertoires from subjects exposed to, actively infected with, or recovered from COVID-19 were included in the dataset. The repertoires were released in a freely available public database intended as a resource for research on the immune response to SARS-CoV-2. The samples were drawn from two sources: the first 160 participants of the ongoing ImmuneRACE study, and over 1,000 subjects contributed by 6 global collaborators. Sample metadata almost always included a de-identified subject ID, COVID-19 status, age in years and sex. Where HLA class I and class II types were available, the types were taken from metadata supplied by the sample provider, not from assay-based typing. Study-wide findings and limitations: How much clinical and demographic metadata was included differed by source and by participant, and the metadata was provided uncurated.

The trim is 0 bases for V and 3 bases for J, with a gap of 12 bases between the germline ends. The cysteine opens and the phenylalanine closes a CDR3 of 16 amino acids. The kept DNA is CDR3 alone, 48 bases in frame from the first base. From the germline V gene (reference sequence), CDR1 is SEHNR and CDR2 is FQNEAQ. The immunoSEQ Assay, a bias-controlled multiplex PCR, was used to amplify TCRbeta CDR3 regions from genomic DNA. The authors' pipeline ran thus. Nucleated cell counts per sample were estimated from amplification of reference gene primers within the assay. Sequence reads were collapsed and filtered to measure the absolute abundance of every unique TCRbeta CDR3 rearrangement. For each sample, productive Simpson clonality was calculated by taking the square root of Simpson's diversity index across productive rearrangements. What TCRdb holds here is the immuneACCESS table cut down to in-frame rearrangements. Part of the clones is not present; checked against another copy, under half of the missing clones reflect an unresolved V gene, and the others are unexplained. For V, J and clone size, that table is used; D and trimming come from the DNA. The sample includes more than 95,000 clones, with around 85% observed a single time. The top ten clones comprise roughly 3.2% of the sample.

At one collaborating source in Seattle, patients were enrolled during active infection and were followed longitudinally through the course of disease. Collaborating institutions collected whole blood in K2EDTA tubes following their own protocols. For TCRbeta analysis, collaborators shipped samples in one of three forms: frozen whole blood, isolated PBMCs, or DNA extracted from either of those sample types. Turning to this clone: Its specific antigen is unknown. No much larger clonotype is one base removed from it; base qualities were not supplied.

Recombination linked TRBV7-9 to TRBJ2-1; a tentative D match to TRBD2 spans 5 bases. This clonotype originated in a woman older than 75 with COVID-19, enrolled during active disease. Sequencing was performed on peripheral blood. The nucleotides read TGTGCCAGCAGCTTAGCGCTAGAGGGCTTCTACAATGAGCAGTTCTTC. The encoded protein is CASSLALEGFYNEQFF.